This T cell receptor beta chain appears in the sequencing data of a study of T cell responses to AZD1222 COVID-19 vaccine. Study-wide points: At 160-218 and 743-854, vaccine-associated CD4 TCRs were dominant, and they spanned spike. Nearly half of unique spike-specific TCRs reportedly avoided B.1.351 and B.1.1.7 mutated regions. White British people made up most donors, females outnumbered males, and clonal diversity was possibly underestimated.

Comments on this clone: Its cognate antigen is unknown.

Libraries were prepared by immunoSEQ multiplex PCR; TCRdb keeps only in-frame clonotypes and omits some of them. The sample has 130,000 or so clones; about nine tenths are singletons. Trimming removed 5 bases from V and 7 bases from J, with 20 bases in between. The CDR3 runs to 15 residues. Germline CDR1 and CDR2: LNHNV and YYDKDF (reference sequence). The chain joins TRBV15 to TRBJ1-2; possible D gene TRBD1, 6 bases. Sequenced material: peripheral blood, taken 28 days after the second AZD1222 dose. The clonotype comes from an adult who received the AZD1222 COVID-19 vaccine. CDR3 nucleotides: TGTGCCACCAGCGGGAAGGCGGGACAAATCGGTGGCTACACCTTC. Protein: CATSGKAGQIGGYTF.